The 27 T cell receptor beta chains presented below share a single source sample, sequenced in a study of a mutant IDH1 vaccine in newly diagnosed glioma. Assay used: immunoSEQ multiplex PCR; TCRdb lists only in-frame clones, some missing. The sample records about 36,000 clones, roughly 80% being singletons. Antigens for these TCRs are unknown. Time point noted: week 11, during vaccination. Every vaccine dose comprised 300 ug of mutant IDH1 20-mer peptide plus topical imiquimod. Sample: peripheral blood mononuclear cells (PBMCs), taken from a glioma patient whose treatment included an IDH1 peptide vaccine. These receptors were obtained from a woman aged 25 to 45 with glioma. Some clones in this sample may be carry-over from other donors' samples.

The chain has TRBV27 and TRBJ2-7; 9 nucleotides match TRBD1. Germline V gives CDR1 MNHEY, CDR2 SMNVEV (reference sequence). V was clipped by 5 bases and J by 2 bases; unmatched bases: 7. The CDR3 spans 15 residues. The CDR3, as DNA: TGTGCCAGCAGTGCCGGACAGGGGCCGGCCTACGAGCAGTACTTC. Its protein is CASSAGQGPAYEQYF.

V is TRBV2 and J is TRBJ1-3; 7 positions match TRBD1. Trimming removed 4 bases from V and 0 bases from J; junction bases left unmatched: 12. CDR3 length equals 18 residues. CDR1 and CDR2 (germline): SNHLY, FYNNEI. CDR3 amino acids: CASSGSVSDRASGNTIYF. The CDR3 DNA sequence: TGTGCCAGCAGTGGCTCGGTGTCCGACAGGGCCTCTGGAAACACCATATATTTT.

The V call is TRBV14, the J call TRBJ2-2, with 9 positions matching TRBD1. This CDR3 has 16 residues. The germline V gene encodes CDR1 SGHDN and CDR2 FVKESK. V dropped 4 bases and J dropped 4; count of bases not matched to a gene: 7. The CDR3 loop is CASSPLQGAGTGELFF. In DNA form, the CDR3 reads TGTGCCAGCAGCCCGTTACAGGGGGCGGGCACCGGGGAGCTGTTTTTT.

V usage is TRBV11-2 and J usage is TRBJ2-1; 11 positions agree with TRBD2. This CDR3 contains 16 residues. V lost 1 base and J lost 6; bases outside the gene matches: 5. CDR1 and CDR2 from the germline V gene are SGHAT and FQNNGV. CDR3 residues: CASSLVGLAGSNEQFF. CDR3 sequence (DNA): TGTGCCAGCAGCTTAGTAGGACTAGCGGGCTCCAATGAGCAGTTCTTC. Complete variable domain (other parts from reference TRBV11-2 and TRBJ2-1): EAGVAQSPRYKIIEKRQSVAFWCNPISGHATLYWYQQILGQGPKLLIQFQNNGVVDDSQLPKDRFSAERLKGVDSTLKIQPAKLEDSAVYLCASSLVGLAGSNEQFFGPGTRLTVL.

This clone has just one count. This chain joins TRBV30 and TRBJ2-5; 9 bases fit TRBD1. Germline-derived CDR1 and CDR2 are GTSNPN and SVGIG (reference sequence). CDR3 length: 15 amino acids. V shed 1 base and J 2 bases; nucleotides not matched to a gene: 5. CDR3 in DNA: TGTGCCTGGAGTGCCGGGACAGGGTTACAAGAGACCCAGTACTTC. It yields the protein CAWSAGTGLQETQYF.

The V and J genes are TRBV6-1 and TRBJ2-5, with 7 bases that match TRBD2. J gave up 1 base and V 2 bases, and 13 bases lay outside the gene matches. Germline CDR1 is MNHNS and CDR2 is SASEGT. The CDR3 runs to 18 residues. The CDR3 protein is CASSETPSGGRAQETQYF. The CDR3 DNA sequence: TGTGCCAGCAGTGAAACTCCCTCGGGGGGAAGGGCCCAAGAGACCCAGTACTTC.

The chain combines TRBV28 with TRBJ1-2; 7 bases are a match to TRBD1. Trimming cost V 5 bases and J 0 bases; bases outside gene matches: 9. Looked up from germline, CDR1 is MDHEN and CDR2 is SYDVKM. This CDR3 spans 16 amino acids. CDR3 sequence (DNA): TGTGCCAGCAGTCTATCCTGGACAGGAGCTAACTATGGCTACACCTTC. Its translation: CASSLSWTGANYGYTF.

Regarding this clone: One end of the junction does not line up with germline, which may come from a read error. The chain uses TRBV2 and TRBJ2-2, with 8 bases that match TRBD2. This CDR3 spans 15 amino acids. Germline V gives CDR1 SNHLY, CDR2 FYNNEI. CDR3 region: CASRMTSANTEELFF. CDR3 DNA sequence: TGTGCCAGCAGGATGACTAGCGCCAACACCGAGGAGCTGTTTTTT.

V gene TRBV7-9 combines with J gene TRBJ1-2; D is uncertain. The CDR3 covers 10 residues. Deletions cut 5 bases from V and 7 bases from J, with 5 bases between. Germline V gene lookup returns CDR1 SEHNR and CDR2 FQNEAQ (reference sequence). Here the CDR3 reads CASSESGYTF. The DNA for the CDR3 is TGTGCCAGCAGCGAGAGTGGCTACACCTTC.

This clone was counted once. The V gene is TRBV15, the J gene TRBJ2-5; weak D call: TRBD1 (6 bases). The CDR3 totals 18 residues. CDR1 is LNHNV, CDR2 YYDKDF, per germline (reference sequence). Trimming removed 5 bases from V and 7 bases from J, with 29 bases in between. This chain's CDR3 is CATSPTPGQPGVIRTQYF. The DNA of the CDR3 is TGTGCCACCAGCCCTACCCCGGGACAACCCGGCGTAATTAGGACCCAGTACTTC.

This clone is a singleton in its sample. This rearrangement joins TRBV28 to TRBJ1-5, with 7 positions matching TRBD1. The CDR3 runs 17 residues. Germline V gene lookup returns CDR1 MDHEN and CDR2 SYDVKM. Losses at the gene ends were 6 bases for V and 3 bases for J; bases not matched to a gene: 14. The CDR3 region is CASSNSFRDRYNQPQHF. CDR3 DNA sequence: TGTGCCAGCAGCAACTCCTTCCGGGACAGATACAATCAGCCCCAGCATTTT.

This clone was seen just once. The chain joins TRBV2 to TRBJ1-5; 9 positions match TRBD1. Losses at the gene ends were 6 bases for V and 3 bases for J; bases not matched to a gene: 6. The CDR3 is 15 amino acids. The germline V gene encodes CDR1 SNHLY and CDR2 FYNNEI. The CDR3 coding sequence is TGTGCCAGCAGAGCAACAGGGGGCAACAATCAGCCCCAGCATTTT. It codes for CASRATGGNNQPQHF.

The chain joins TRBV4-1 to TRBJ2-7; 8 bases are a match to TRBD1. V lost 1 base to trimming and J lost 7 bases; unmatched junction nucleotides: 12. The germline gives CDR1 MGHRA, CDR2 YSYEKL. The CDR3 covers 16 residues. CDR3 sequence: CASSQAYGQGSGEQYF. CDR3 sequence (DNA): TGCGCCAGCAGCCAAGCTTATGGACAGGGTTCGGGTGAGCAGTACTTC.

In this sample, this clone turned up once. V is TRBV6-1 and J is TRBJ1-5, with D possibly matching TRBD1 (6 bases). Trimming removed 7 bases from V and 0 bases from J, with 13 bases in between. The CDR3 covers 15 residues. CDR1 is MNHNS, CDR2 SASEGT, per germline. CDR3 nucleotide sequence: TGTGCCAGCATTTGGACAGATTATAGCAATCAGCCCCAGCATTTT. Translating it yields CASIWTDYSNQPQHF.

The chain joins TRBV6-1 to TRBJ2-7, with TRBD2 identical over 11 bases. CDR3 size: 15 residues. The germline CDR1 and CDR2 sequences are MNHNS and SASEGT. J lost 2 bases, V lost 5 bases, and 5 bases had no gene match. The CDR3 region is CASSLSGRGTYEQYF. CDR3 sequence (DNA): TGTGCCAGCAGTCTTAGCGGGAGGGGAACCTACGAGCAGTACTTC.

This clone was counted a few times. This sequence joins TRBV9 and TRBJ2-1, with 10 bases matching TRBD2. This CDR3 is 15 amino acids long. Germline CDR1 is SGDLS and CDR2 is YYNGEE. V shed 2 bases and J 8 bases; nucleotides not matched to a gene: 7. The CDR3 bases are TGTGCCAGCAGCGTGTCAAGCGGGAGGGGGGATGAGCAGTTCTTC. Protein product: CASSVSSGRGDEQFF. The full variable domain, in which reference TRBV9 and TRBJ2-1 provide the parts outside the CDR3, is DSGVTQTPKHLITATGQRVTLRCSPRSGDLSVYWYQQSLDQGLQFLIQYYNGEERAKGNILERFSAQQFPDLHSELNLSSLELGDSALYFCASSVSSGRGDEQFFGPGTRLTVL.

V is TRBV15 and J is TRBJ1-5; D is unresolved. CDR3 length: 15 residues. The germline V gene encodes CDR1 LNHNV and CDR2 YYDKDF (reference sequence). The V end was cut by 0 bases, the J end by 6 bases, with 12 bases between. CDR3 loop: CATSRDLGLFQPQHF. The CDR3 DNA reads TGTGCCACCAGCAGAGATCTTGGCCTGTTTCAGCCCCAGCATTTT.

This chain connects TRBV25-1 to TRBJ2-5; tentatively, D is TRBD1 (7 bases). V dropped 2 bases and J dropped 5 bases, with 12 bases sitting between them. The CDR3 runs 14 residues. Germline lookup yields CDR1 MGHDK and CDR2 SYGVNS. CDR3 in amino acids: CASSEPTGRETQYF. The CDR3 bases are TGTGCCAGCAGTGAACCGACAGGGAGGGAGACCCAGTACTTC.

This rearrangement joins TRBV9 to TRBJ2-1; 7 bases are a match to TRBD2. In germline, CDR1 is SGDLS, CDR2 YYNGEE. The trim removed 0 bases at V and 4 bases at J, leaving 4 bases unmatched. CDR3 length: 15 residues. Here the CDR3 DNA reads TGTGCCAGCAGCGTAGCGGGAGGCTTGTACAATGAGCAGTTCTTC. Translated, it gives CASSVAGGLYNEQFF.

The chain carries TRBV11-2 and TRBJ2-7, with D perhaps TRBD1 or TRBD2 (6 bases each). Trimming left V 1 base short and J 2 bases short, with 18 bases between. Germline CDR1 and CDR2: SGHAT and FQNNGV. CDR3 length equals 17 residues. The CDR3 DNA reads TGTGCCAGCAGCTTAGTTTTGGGGGCCGGGGGCACCTACGAGCAGTACTTC. This gives the protein CASSLVLGAGGTYEQYF. The variable domain in full, with the rest retrieved from reference TRBV11-2 and TRBJ2-7, is EAGVAQSPRYKIIEKRQSVAFWCNPISGHATLYWYQQILGQGPKLLIQFQNNGVVDDSQLPKDRFSAERLKGVDSTLKIQPAKLEDSAVYLCASSLVLGAGGTYEQYFGPGTRLTVT.

This clone has only a few counts. V gene TRBV6-1 combines with J gene TRBJ1-5; D is unclear. Germline-derived CDR1 and CDR2 are MNHNS and SASEGT. Trimming left V 1 base short and J 5 bases short, with 9 bases between. The CDR3 has 14 residues. The CDR3 loop reads CASSEGSRYQPQHF. DNA for the CDR3: TGTGCCAGCAGTGAAGGATCCAGGTATCAGCCCCAGCATTTT.

The chain uses TRBV7-2 and TRBJ2-3; D is unclear. The length of the CDR3 is 12 residues. Trimming took 6 bases from V and 4 from J, leaving 8 bases between them. The germline CDR1 and CDR2 sequences are SGHTA and FQGNSA. The CDR3 nucleotides are TGTGCCAGCAGTCCGATCTCAGATACGCAGTATTTT. Residues: CASSPISDTQYF.

The chain couples TRBV19 to TRBJ2-5; D possibly corresponds to TRBD2 (5 bases). V lost 3 bases and J 7 bases, leaving 15 bases between the germline ends. This CDR3 contains 14 residues. The germline CDR1 and CDR2 sequences are LNHDA and SQIVND (reference sequence). CDR3 sequence: CASSMVGSEGTQYF. CDR3 nucleotide sequence: TGTGCCAGTAGTATGGTCGGTAGCGAAGGGACCCAGTACTTC.

The sample holds one count of this clone. The chain has TRBV11-2 and TRBJ2-7, with 9 bases that match TRBD1. CDR1 is SGHAT, CDR2 FQNNGV, per germline. V lost 5 bases to trimming and J lost 2 bases; unmatched junction nucleotides: 10. This CDR3 is 16 amino acids long. CDR3 region: CASSPGPGTGPYEQYF. In nucleotides, the CDR3 is TGTGCCAGCAGCCCAGGCCCCGGGACAGGGCCCTACGAGCAGTACTTC.

V gene TRBV15 combines with J gene TRBJ2-3; 7 bases line up with TRBD1. The CDR3 contains 20 residues. The germline CDR1 and CDR2 sequences are LNHNV and YYDKDF (reference sequence). Losses at the gene ends were 0 bases for V and 2 bases for J; bases not matched to a gene: 17. The CDR3 sequence: CATSRDSGQPAHHSTDTQYF. In nucleotides, the CDR3 is TGTGCCACCAGCAGAGATTCGGGACAGCCGGCCCATCACTCCACAGATACGCAGTATTTT.

V and J are TRBV30 and TRBJ1-5; D remains ambiguous. Trimming took off 3 bases at V and 4 bases at J, with 10 bases between the two ends. The germline V gene encodes CDR1 GTSNPN and CDR2 SVGIG (reference sequence). The CDR3 covers 13 residues. DNA of the CDR3: TGTGCCTGGAGCCCTTGGGGTAATCAGCCCCAGCATTTT. As protein: CAWSPWGNQPQHF.

This chain links TRBV7-8 with TRBJ1-1; D perhaps matches TRBD1 (5 bases). CDR1 and CDR2 (germline): SGHVS, FQNEAQ. The CDR3 sequence is 16 residues long. V was clipped by 5 bases and J by 2 bases, with 18 bases between them. Here the CDR3 reads CASSPGRRSKNTEAFF. The CDR3 region has the DNA TGTGCCAGCAGCCCGGGACGGAGGTCCAAAAACACTGAAGCTTTCTTT.